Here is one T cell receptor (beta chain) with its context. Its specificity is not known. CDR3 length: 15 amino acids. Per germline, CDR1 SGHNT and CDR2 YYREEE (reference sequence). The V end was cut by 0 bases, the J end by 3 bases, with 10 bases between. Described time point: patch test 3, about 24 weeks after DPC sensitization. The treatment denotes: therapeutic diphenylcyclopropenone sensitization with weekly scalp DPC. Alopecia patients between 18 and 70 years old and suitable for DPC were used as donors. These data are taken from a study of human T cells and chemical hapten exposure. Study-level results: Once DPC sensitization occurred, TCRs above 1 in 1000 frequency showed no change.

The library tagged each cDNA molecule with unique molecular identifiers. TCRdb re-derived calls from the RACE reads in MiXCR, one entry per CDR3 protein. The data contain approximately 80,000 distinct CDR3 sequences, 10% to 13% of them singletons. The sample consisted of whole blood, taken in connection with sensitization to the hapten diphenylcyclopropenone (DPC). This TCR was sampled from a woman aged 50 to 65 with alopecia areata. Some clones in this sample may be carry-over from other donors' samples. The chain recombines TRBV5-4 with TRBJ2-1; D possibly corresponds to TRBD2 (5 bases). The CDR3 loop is CASSLAFAGYNEQFF. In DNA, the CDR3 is TGTGCCAGCAGCTTGGCTTTCGCGGGCTACAATGAGCAGTTCTTC.